This T cell receptor (beta chain) emerged from a study of tumor-infiltrating lymphocytes in primary liver carcinoma. Researchers generated TCR beta cDNA from about 500 ng of total RNA, relying on a constant-region primer. Amplification in three nested multiplex PCR rounds with slightly modified ARM-PCR gave rise to TCR beta libraries. PCR rounds one and two used TRBV1-TRBV30 forward primers with a C-beta reverse primer for about 9 cycles each. TCRdb independently ran MiXCR on the multiplex PCR reads; one entry per CDR3 protein. Here the sample spans approximately 80,000 distinct CDR3 sequences, roughly 71% being singletons. The V gene lost 6 bases and the J gene lost 3 bases, with 11 bases spanning the gap. Germline loops: CDR1 SNHLY, CDR2 FYNNEI. The CDR3 covers 13 residues. Scientists recovered RNA and DNA together from approximately 20-30 mg of unsorted bulk tissue.

Sequencing was carried out using tumor-adjacent normal liver tissue. This chain links TRBV2 with TRBJ1-1; possibly TRBD1 for D (6 bases). This TCR came from a man aged 35 to 55 with primary liver carcinoma and hepatitis B virus infection. This CDR3 is CASRKRTDTEAFF. The DNA of the CDR3 is TGTGCCAGCAGGAAACGGACAGACACTGAAGCTTTCTTT.